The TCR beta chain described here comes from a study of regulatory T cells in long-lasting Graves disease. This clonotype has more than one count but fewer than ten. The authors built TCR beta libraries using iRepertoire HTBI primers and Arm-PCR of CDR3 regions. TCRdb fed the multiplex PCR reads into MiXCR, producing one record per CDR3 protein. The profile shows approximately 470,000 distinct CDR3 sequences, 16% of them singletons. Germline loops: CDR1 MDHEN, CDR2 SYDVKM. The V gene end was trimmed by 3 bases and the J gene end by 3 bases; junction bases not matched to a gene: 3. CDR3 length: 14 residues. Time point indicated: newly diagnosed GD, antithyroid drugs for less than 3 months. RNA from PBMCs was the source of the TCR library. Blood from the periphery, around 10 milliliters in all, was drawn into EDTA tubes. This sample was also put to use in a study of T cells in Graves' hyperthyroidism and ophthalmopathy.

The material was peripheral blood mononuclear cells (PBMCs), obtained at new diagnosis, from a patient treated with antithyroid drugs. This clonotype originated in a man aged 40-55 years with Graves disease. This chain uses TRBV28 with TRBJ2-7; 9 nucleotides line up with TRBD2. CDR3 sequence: CASSFGTSFYEQYF. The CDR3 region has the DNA TGTGCCAGCAGTTTCGGGACTAGCTTCTACGAGCAGTACTTC.